Listed below are T cell receptor beta chains from one sample, sequenced in a study of T cells in tuberculosis. Clones were sequenced by immunoSEQ multiplex PCR, and TCRdb holds only the in-frame ones, with some missing. The top ten hold around 4.2% of the sample, which has about 38,000 clones, 94% seen once. The source material was PBMCs, sampled at tuberculosis diagnosis. These receptors were obtained from an adult with tuberculosis. CDR3s include the opening cysteine and the closing phenylalanine or tryptophan. D genes are given only for firm matches.

d_call j_call cdr3_length v_call cdr3_aa
NA TRBJ1-1 14 TRBV10-3 CAISESGGGTEAFF
NA TRBJ1-5 14 TRBV29-1 CSVRQVGRDQPQHF
TRBD1 TRBJ2-3 15 TRBV12-5 CASGGTGGHTDTQYF
TRBD1 TRBJ2-7 13 TRBV5-6 CASSLDRAYEQYF
NA TRBJ1-5 15 TRBV19 CASTTRQGGDQPQHF
NA TRBJ2-7 15 TRBV10-3 CAISEQGIGPYEQYF
NA TRBJ2-7 8 TRBV3-1/TRBV3-2 CASREQYF
TRBD1 TRBJ1-1 12 TRBV30 CAGGTGNTEAFF
NA TRBJ1-5 13 TRBV29-1 CSVEGSPGQPQHF
NA TRBJ2-3 15 TRBV15 CATSRAGASTDTQYF